Shown below are 32 T cell receptor beta chains from a single sample sequenced in a study of blood T cells in healthy people across ages. Primed by a sample-barcoded 5' primer and a J-beta primer mix, a second PCR proceeded for 7 to 11 cycles. TCRdb processed the 5' RACE reads anew with MiXCR; each CDR3 protein has one entry. The sample lists some 900,000 distinct CDR3 sequences, roughly 43% occurring once. The specimen sequenced was blood. The receptors here all came from a man between 25 and 39 years old in good health.

This clonotype was seen more than once but under ten times. V gene TRBV29-1 combines with J gene TRBJ2-2; D gene uncertain. The CDR3 spans 12 residues. The germline V gene has CDR1 SQVTM and CDR2 ANQGSEA. V lost 4 bases and J lost 1, with 4 bases in between. CDR3 in amino acids: CSVAGNTGELFF. As DNA, the CDR3 is TGCAGCGTTGCAGGGAACACCGGGGAGCTGTTTTTT.

This clonotype was seen many times. The chain has TRBV7-2 and TRBJ2-7; D remains unclear. Germline loops: CDR1 SGHTA, CDR2 FQGNSA. This CDR3 has 13 residues. Trimming took 1 base from V and 4 from J, leaving 8 bases between them. Here the CDR3 DNA reads TGTGCCAGCAGCTTAGGGTCGGAATACGAGCAGTACTTC. Protein: CASSLGSEYEQYF.

This clonotype has only a few counts. This CDR3 is CSVDRAGDSYEQYF. CDR3 bases: TGCAGCGTTGATAGGGCAGGAGACTCCTACGAGCAGTACTTC. V usage is TRBV29-1 and J usage is TRBJ2-7; D is unclear. The ends were cut back, 3 bases at V and 0 bases at J, with 12 bases in the middle. Germline loops: CDR1 SQVTM, CDR2 ANQGSEA. The CDR3 runs to 14 residues.

About this clonotype: Relative to the germline gene, one junction end is altered; a read error may explain this. The chain uses TRBV29-1 and TRBJ2-7; D not resolved. Per the germline V gene, CDR1 is SQVTM and CDR2 is ANQGSEA. This CDR3 spans 11 amino acids. CDR3 loop: CRAGPSYEQYF. CDR3 in DNA: TGCAGAGCTGGACCATCCTACGAACAGTACTTC.

The chain couples TRBV9 to TRBJ2-4; D is ambiguous. Between the trimmed V and J ends, which lost 0 bases and 0 bases, there was a span of 7 bases. The CDR3 runs 15 residues. Germline V gives CDR1 SGDLS, CDR2 YYNGEE. This chain's CDR3 is CASSVDILAKNIQYF. CDR3 DNA sequence: TGTGCCAGCAGCGTAGATATCTTAGCCAAAAACATTCAGTACTTC.

This clonotype turned up a few times. V gene TRBV27 combines with J gene TRBJ2-1, with D possibly being TRBD2 (7 bases). Germline CDR1 reads MNHEY; CDR2 reads SMNVEV (reference sequence). V was cut by 6 bases and J by 4 bases, with 19 bases left in between. The CDR3 is made up of 16 amino acids. The CDR3 is CASRIGGGAVYNEQFF. The DNA for the CDR3 is TGTGCCAGCAGGATCGGAGGGGGGGCGGTTTACAATGAGCAGTTCTTC.

This chain connects TRBV5-1 to TRBJ2-2; D might be TRBD1 (5 bases). V was clipped by 4 bases and J by 6 bases, with 19 bases between them. Germline values: CDR1 SGHRS, CDR2 YFSETQ. This CDR3 is built from 16 residues. In DNA form, the CDR3 reads TGCGCCAGCAGCAACCTCCTGGACACCCTTCCCGGGGAGCTGTTTTTT. Translated: CASSNLLDTLPGELFF.

A remark on this clonotype: Germline is not matched at one junction end, which may reflect a read error. This chain uses TRBV7-7 with TRBJ2-1, with 12 bases identical to TRBD2. The CDR3 runs 18 residues. Germline-derived CDR1 and CDR2 are SSHAT and FNYEAQ (reference sequence). The DNA for the CDR3 is TGTGCTAGCAGAAGGACTAGCGGGGAGATAAGCTCCTACAATGAGCAGTTCTTC. Its translation is CASRRTSGEISSYNEQFF.

This clonotype showed up just a few times. The rearrangement links TRBV20-1 to TRBJ1-6, with a tentative D call TRBD1 (5 bases). Germline CDR1 and CDR2: DFQATT and SNEGSKA (reference sequence). Trimming left V 5 bases short and J 0 bases short, with 14 bases between. The CDR3 is 16 residues long. CDR3 sequence reads: CSAGAEASSYNSPLHF. CDR3 nucleotides: TGCAGTGCTGGGGCGGAGGCGAGCTCCTATAATTCACCCCTCCACTTT.

This clonotype was counted between two and nine times. This chain uses TRBV6-5 with TRBJ1-2; D gene unclear. Germline V gives CDR1 MNHEY, CDR2 SVGAGI. Deletions cut 5 bases from V and 2 bases from J, with 9 bases between. The CDR3 has 13 amino acids. CDR3 bases: TGTGCCAGCAGTCACACAGAGAACTATGGCTACACCTTC. Encoded protein: CASSHTENYGYTF.

The CDR3: CASSQSETEAFF. CDR3 bases: TGTGCCAGCAGCCAATCAGAAACTGAAGCTTTCTTT. The gene calls are TRBV3-1 and TRBJ1-1; D is unresolved. Germline V gene data show CDR1 as LGHDT and CDR2 as YNNKEL (reference sequence). This CDR3 is 12 amino acids long. V dropped 2 bases and J dropped 5 bases, with 6 bases sitting between them.

V and J are TRBV4-2 and TRBJ2-7; unclear D gene. V gave up 6 bases and J gave up 0 bases, with 12 bases separating them. Germline CDR1 is LGHNA and CDR2 is YNFKEQ. The CDR3 loop spans 14 amino acids. The chain's CDR3 is CASRADWSSYEQYF. In nucleotides, the CDR3 is TGTGCCAGCAGGGCCGATTGGAGCTCCTACGAGCAGTACTTC.

V and J are TRBV5-4 and TRBJ1-2, with unresolved D. The CDR3 is 14 residues long. V dropped 3 bases and J dropped 4 bases, with 13 bases sitting between them. Germline V gene sequence: CDR1 SGHNT, CDR2 YYREEE (reference sequence). The CDR3 protein is CASSSRTAFYGYTF. DNA of the CDR3: TGTGCCAGCAGCTCCCGGACCGCCTTCTATGGCTACACCTTC.

V is TRBV20-1 and J is TRBJ1-4, with TRBD1 identical over 7 bases. With V trimmed by 5 bases and J by 7 bases, 19 bases remained unmatched. From germline, CDR1 is DFQATT and CDR2 SNEGSKA (reference sequence). This CDR3 is built from 17 residues. CDR3 sequence reads: CSAPKQGGDVWSEKLFF. The CDR3 DNA sequence: TGCAGTGCTCCTAAGCAAGGGGGCGACGTTTGGAGTGAAAAACTGTTTTTT.

V gene TRBV6-5 combines with J gene TRBJ2-7; perhaps TRBD1 as D (6 bases). Germline V gives CDR1 MNHEY, CDR2 SVGAGI. The length of the CDR3 is 16 residues. Trimming took 4 bases from V and 3 from J, leaving 19 bases between them. In nucleotides, the CDR3 is TGTGCCAGCAGTTCCCCCCTGGGGGCAATGAGCTACGAGCAGTACTTC. It specifies CASSSPLGAMSYEQYF.

This clonotype was seen only a few times. J is TRBJ2-7 and V is TRBV5-1, with D possibly matching TRBD2 (6 bases). The end of the DNA aligns better with TRBJ2-5, so the J call may be wrong. This CDR3 is 15 amino acids long. Looked up from germline, CDR1 is SGHRS and CDR2 is YFSETQ. CDR3 bases: TGCGCCAGCAGCTTGGATGGGGGGACTTTTGTGACCCAGTACTTC. Translation: CASSLDGGTFVTQYF.

The gene calls are TRBV7-9 and TRBJ2-7, with 7 bases lining up with TRBD1. V trimming: 5 bases; J trimming: 6 bases; junction bases outside the gene matches: 13. CDR3 length: 15 amino acids. Germline V gene data show CDR1 as SEHNR and CDR2 as FQNEAQ (reference sequence). CDR3 DNA sequence: TGTGCCAGCAGCGCGGTCAGACAGGGTCATAGCGAGCAGTACTTC. As protein: CASSAVRQGHSEQYF.

The rearrangement uses TRBV6-4 and TRBJ1-4; 12 bases fit TRBD1. V lost 8 bases to trimming and J lost 8 bases; unmatched junction nucleotides: 3. The CDR3 is 13 amino acids. Per the germline V gene, CDR1 is MRHNA and CDR2 is SNTAGT. The CDR3 protein is CASPGQGAEKLFF. DNA of the CDR3: TGTGCCAGCCCGGGACAGGGGGCGGAAAAACTGTTTTTT.

This clonotype qualifies as medium-sized. The chain couples TRBV4-3 to TRBJ2-7, with unresolved D. The germline V gene encodes CDR1 LGHNA and CDR2 YSLEER. V was cut by 3 bases and J by 1 base, with 10 bases left in between. This CDR3 has 14 amino acids. As DNA, the CDR3 is TGCGCCAGCAGCCAGCGGACGGATTCCTACGAGCAGTACTTC. The encoded protein is CASSQRTDSYEQYF.

The V and J genes are TRBV2 and TRBJ2-7; TRBD2 matches at 8 bases. Trimming removed 2 bases from V and 7 bases from J; junction bases left unmatched: 10. The CDR3 has 15 amino acids. Germline V lookup: CDR1 SNHLY, CDR2 FYNNEI. CDR3 in DNA: TGTGCCAGCAGTGAAAACGGGGGGGTCTTCCATGAGCAGTACTTC. This codes for CASSENGGVFHEQYF.

V gene TRBV6-2 or TRBV6-3 combines with J gene TRBJ2-2, with 7 bases aligning to TRBD2. The CDR3 runs 17 residues. With 7 bases clipped from V and 0 bases from J, the junction kept 11 bases outside the gene matches. Per germline, CDR1 MNHEY and CDR2 SVGEGT. As DNA, the CDR3 is TGTGCCAGCACTTTCCGGCGGGGGAACCCGAACACCGGGGAGCTGTTTTTT. This translates into CASTFRRGNPNTGELFF.

This clonotype has more than one count but fewer than ten. The V gene is TRBV11-2, the J gene TRBJ2-5, with D hard to call. Germline V gene sequence: CDR1 SGHAT, CDR2 FQNNGV. The CDR3 loop spans 14 amino acids. Trimming removed 1 base at V and 4 bases at J, with 10 bases between. The DNA for the CDR3 is TGTGCCAGCAGCTTAGGAACCCGGTTAGAGACCCAGTACTTC. Protein: CASSLGTRLETQYF.

V is TRBV6-5 and J is TRBJ2-1, with D tentatively TRBD1 (6 bases). The CDR3 is 16 amino acids. The V and J ends lost 6 bases and 9 bases respectively, with 24 bases between them. CDR1 is MNHEY and CDR2 is SVGAGI in the germline V gene. CDR3 coding DNA: TGTGCCAGCAGCCCCAGGGGTGAAACCCTCCTTGGTGAGCAGTTCTTC. Protein product: CASSPRGETLLGEQFF.

V usage is TRBV5-6 and J usage is TRBJ2-1, with 8 bases matching TRBD2. The DNA end is more similar to TRBJ2-7, so the J call may be wrong. The CDR3 extends over 15 amino acids. The V gene's germline CDR1 is SGHDT and CDR2 YYEEEE. CDR3 protein: CASSFRRGVNNEQYF. The CDR3 DNA reads TGTGCCAGCAGCTTTCGGCGGGGGGTCAACAATGAGCAGTACTTC.

This clonotype was recorded at least ten times. The chain couples TRBV20-1 to TRBJ2-5, with TRBD2 matching 11 bases. V gave up 3 bases and J gave up 1 base; unmatched junction bases: 1. In germline, CDR1 is DFQATT, CDR2 SNEGSKA (reference sequence). The length of the CDR3 is 14 residues. The CDR3 sequence: CSARGTSGQETQYF. The CDR3 DNA follows: TGCAGTGCTAGGGGGACTAGCGGCCAAGAGACCCAGTACTTC.

This chain links TRBV6-5 with TRBJ2-2; tentative D call: TRBD2 (5 bases). Trimming took 6 bases from V and 3 from J, leaving 11 bases between them. Per germline, CDR1 MNHEY and CDR2 SVGAGI. The CDR3 length is 14 residues. The CDR3 sequence: CASSLIGDTGELFF. The CDR3 DNA is TGTGCCAGCAGCCTCATCGGGGACACCGGGGAGCTGTTTTTT.

Details on this clonotype: A much larger clone differs by one base, so this may be a read error. The chain links TRBV3-1 to TRBJ2-7; 8 bases map to TRBD2. Trimming cost V 4 bases and J 9 bases; bases outside gene matches: 8. Germline CDR1 is LGHDT and CDR2 is YNNKEL (reference sequence). The length of the CDR3 is 13 residues. The CDR3 region has the DNA TGTGCCAGCAGCCCACGGGCGGGGGGCGGGCAGTACTTC. Translation: CASSPRAGGGQYF.

V gene TRBV4-1 combines with J gene TRBJ2-1; TRBD2 matches 8 bases. The CDR3 has 18 amino acids. Looked up from germline, CDR1 is MGHRA and CDR2 is YSYEKL. Trimming at V came to 2 bases and at J to 0 bases, leaving 9 bases not matched to a gene. DNA of the CDR3: TGCGCCAGCAGCCAAAAAGCGGGGGCAGTTAGCTCCTACAATGAGCAGTTCTTC. Protein product: CASSQKAGAVSSYNEQFF.

The gene calls are TRBV20-1 and TRBJ2-3; the match to TRBD2 covers 8 bases. CDR1 DFQATT and CDR2 SNEGSKA come from the germline V gene (reference sequence). This CDR3 is 16 amino acids long. Germline trimming cut 3 bases from V and 5 bases from J; bases unmatched to any gene: 13. The DNA of the CDR3 is TGCAGTGCTAGTCGCTCTACGGGGGGGCGTGAAGATACGCAGTATTTT. Protein: CSASRSTGGREDTQYF.

The chain links TRBV3-1 to TRBJ1-6; D ambiguous. Trimming shortened V by 1 base and J by 7 bases, and 5 bases separated the two germline ends. Germline CDR1 LGHDT, CDR2 YNNKEL (reference sequence). This CDR3 is 13 amino acids long. In DNA form, the CDR3 reads TGTGCCAGCAGCCAAGCGGGGAATTCACCCCTCCACTTT. Translated: CASSQAGNSPLHF.

The genes are TRBV9 and TRBJ2-1, with TRBD2 matching 7 bases. The CDR3 spans 16 residues. J gave up 5 bases and V 0 bases, and 8 bases lay outside the gene matches. Germline CDR1 reads SGDLS; CDR2 reads YYNGEE. Here the CDR3 DNA reads TGTGCCAGCAGCGTAGGGCCAGCGGGGACCGACAATGAGCAGTTCTTC. This sequence encodes CASSVGPAGTDNEQFF. Full variable domain (remainder filled in from reference TRBV9 and TRBJ2-1): DSGVTQTPKHLITATGQRVTLRCSPRSGDLSVYWYQQSLDQGLQFLIQYYNGEERAKGNILERFSAQQFPDLHSELNLSSLELGDSALYFCASSVGPAGTDNEQFFGPGTRLTVL.

This clonotype was seen a single time. V usage is TRBV6-1 and J usage is TRBJ2-1, with TRBD2 matching 7 bases. Looked up from germline, CDR1 is MNHNS and CDR2 is SASEGT. V shed 0 bases and J 4 bases; nucleotides not matched to a gene: 6. This CDR3 spans 16 amino acids. For the CDR3, the DNA is TGTGCCAGCAGTGAAGCGGACTGGGGGGGTTACAATGAGCAGTTCTTC. Its translation is CASSEADWGGYNEQFF.